The 20 T cell receptor beta chains in this list originate from one sample, sequenced in a study of blood T cell repertoires in COVID-19. The method was immunoSEQ multiplex PCR; TCRdb's version includes in-frame clones alone and lacks a portion of them. This table has 200,000 or so clones, around 89% appearing once. The sample was PBMCs or T cells enriched from blood (not recorded which). All receptors come from a woman in her twenties or thirties who had recovered from COVID-19.

This sequence joins TRBV25-1 and TRBJ2-1; 12 bases fit TRBD1. V dropped 6 bases and J dropped 9; count of bases not matched to a gene: 9. From germline, CDR1 is MGHDK and CDR2 SYGVNS. This CDR3 is built from 15 residues. The CDR3 here is CASRQTGTGGLEQFF. As DNA, the CDR3 is TGTGCCAGCAGACAAACCGGGACAGGGGGCCTTGAGCAGTTCTTC.

The chain carries TRBV11-3 and TRBJ2-1, with 13 nucleotides matching TRBD2. The CDR3 totals 17 residues. Germline V CDR1 and CDR2: SGHNT, YENEEA. After removal of 2 bases from V and 4 bases from J, the junction contained 5 bases not matched to a gene. The CDR3 is CASSLRGTSGAYNEQFF. For the CDR3, the DNA is TGTGCCAGCAGCTTAAGAGGGACTAGCGGGGCATACAATGAGCAGTTCTTC.

Only a few counts were recorded for this clone. Sequence at one end of the junction differs from germline and may be a read error. The rearrangement uses TRBV6-4 and TRBJ2-1; 10 bases line up with TRBD2. The CDR3 runs 13 residues. In germline, CDR1 is MRHNA, CDR2 SNTAGT. The CDR3 region is CASSDGASGSLVF. CDR3 coding DNA: TGTGCCAGCAGTGACGGTGCTAGCGGGAGCCTCGTCTTC.

V usage is TRBV4-3 and J usage is TRBJ2-1; weak D call: TRBD2 (6 bases). CDR1 and CDR2 (germline): LGHNA, YSLEER. V was shortened by 0 bases and J by 7 bases, with 16 bases between the two germline ends. The CDR3 is made up of 16 amino acids. The CDR3 sequence: CASSQDWGDRSNEQFF. The CDR3 DNA reads TGCGCCAGCAGCCAAGATTGGGGGGATAGGAGTAATGAGCAGTTCTTC.

On this clone itself: This sample also contains other DNA sequences that code for the same CDR3. V is TRBV5-6 and J is TRBJ1-2; possibly TRBD1 for D (5 bases). V shed 4 bases and J shed 3 bases, with 10 bases lying between them. Germline V lookup: CDR1 SGHDT, CDR2 YYEEEE. The CDR3 is 13 residues long. This chain's CDR3 is CASSPGGDYGYTF. Here the CDR3 DNA reads TGTGCCAGCAGCCCCGGGGGGGACTATGGCTACACCTTC.

The chain carries TRBV27 and TRBJ1-6; D gene unclear. The CDR3 sequence is 14 residues long. Per germline, CDR1 MNHEY and CDR2 SMNVEV (reference sequence). Trimming cost V 6 bases and J 7 bases, with 13 bases left between them. The CDR3 region is CASSNSGRNSPLHF. The CDR3, as DNA: TGTGCCAGCAGCAATTCGGGAAGAAATTCACCCCTCCACTTT.

V gene TRBV18 combines with J gene TRBJ1-5; D is unclear. The V end lost 10 bases, the J end lost 4 bases, and 14 bases lay between the germline ends. Per germline, CDR1 KGHSH and CDR2 LQKENI. CDR3 length: 13 residues. CDR3 loop: CATSPDGNQPQHF. Here the CDR3 DNA reads TGTGCCACCTCCCCCGACGGGAATCAGCCCCAGCATTTT.

The V and J genes are TRBV5-1 and TRBJ1-4, with 7 positions matching TRBD1. Trimming cost V 1 base and J 5 bases; bases outside gene matches: 5. From germline, CDR1 is SGHRS and CDR2 YFSETQ. The CDR3 extends over 15 amino acids. The CDR3 sequence is CASSLFGTDNEKLFF. In DNA form, the CDR3 reads TGCGCCAGCAGCTTGTTCGGGACAGACAATGAAAAACTGTTTTTT.

The chain is built from TRBV4-1 and TRBJ2-1, with 10 positions matching TRBD1. Germline lookup yields CDR1 MGHRA and CDR2 YSYEKL. The CDR3 loop spans 16 amino acids. V shed 2 bases, J shed 8 bases, and the junction held 9 bases outside the gene matches. CDR3 in amino acids: CASSQPRDRGWHEQFF. The CDR3 nucleotides read TGCGCCAGCAGCCAACCCCGGGACAGGGGATGGCATGAGCAGTTCTTC.

The rearrangement joins TRBV7-2 to TRBJ2-1, with D maybe TRBD1 (6 bases). The CDR3 consists of 16 residues. From germline, CDR1 is SGHTA and CDR2 FQGNSA. The V gene lost 4 bases and the J gene lost 0 bases, with 13 bases spanning the gap. CDR3 protein: CASSYGGPSSYNEQFF. CDR3 nucleotide sequence: TGTGCCAGCAGCTATGGGGGCCCGAGCTCCTACAATGAGCAGTTCTTC.

The V gene is TRBV7-9, the J gene TRBJ2-2, with 10 nucleotides matching TRBD2. CDR3 length equals 14 residues. Per the germline V gene, CDR1 is SEHNR and CDR2 is FQNEAQ (reference sequence). Trimming removed 5 bases from V and 8 bases from J; junction bases left unmatched: 5. The CDR3 reads CASSKGTSAGELFF. The CDR3 nucleotides are TGTGCCAGCAGCAAGGGGACTAGCGCAGGGGAGCTGTTTTTT.

The chain links TRBV5-1 to TRBJ2-3; 11 bases match TRBD2. Germline CDR1 SGHRS, CDR2 YFSETQ. The CDR3 loop spans 14 amino acids. The V segment lost 4 bases and the J segment 4 bases; nucleotides outside the gene matches: 2. The CDR3 sequence is CASSPSGGSDTQYF. As DNA, the CDR3 is TGCGCCAGCAGCCCTAGCGGGGGGTCAGATACGCAGTATTTT.

V usage is TRBV5-1 and J usage is TRBJ2-2, with D possibly TRBD2 on 5 matching bases. Trimming pared 0 bases from V and 4 bases from J, leaving 10 bases between. This CDR3 has 15 residues. Germline V gives CDR1 SGHRS, CDR2 YFSETQ. In DNA, the CDR3 is TGCGCCAGCAGCTTGGGGACTGTCTTCACCGGGGAGCTGTTTTTT. It encodes CASSLGTVFTGELFF.

This chain connects TRBV9 to TRBJ1-4; 9 bases are a match to TRBD1. CDR1 and CDR2 from the germline V gene are SGDLS and YYNGEE. V shed 0 bases and J 8 bases; nucleotides not matched to a gene: 5. This CDR3 is built from 15 residues. The CDR3 nucleotides read TGTGCCAGCAGCGTAGCGGGGACAGGGCGCGAAAAACTGTTTTTT. It encodes CASSVAGTGREKLFF.

The genes are TRBV5-4 and TRBJ2-1; TRBD1 agrees at 9 bases. V shed 4 bases, J shed 6 bases, and the junction held 8 bases outside the gene matches. The CDR3 covers 15 residues. Germline-derived CDR1 and CDR2 are SGHNT and YYREEE (reference sequence). The CDR3 loop reads CASSPPGQGGNEQFF. CDR3 coding DNA: TGTGCCAGCAGCCCGCCGGGACAGGGAGGCAATGAGCAGTTCTTC.

The chain joins TRBV4-3 to TRBJ1-2, with 12 bases matching TRBD1. Germline V gene data show CDR1 as LGHNA and CDR2 as YSLEER. CDR3 length: 17 amino acids. V gave up 0 bases and J gave up 7 bases; unmatched junction bases: 9. The CDR3 protein is CASSQDTRDRGRVGYTF. CDR3 DNA: TGCGCCAGCAGCCAAGATACCAGGGACAGGGGGCGGGTTGGCTACACCTTC.

J is TRBJ1-1 and V is TRBV5-4, with D perhaps TRBD1 (6 bases). Trimming shortened V by 6 bases and J by 1 base, and 19 bases separated the two germline ends. Germline-derived CDR1 and CDR2 are SGHNT and YYREEE (reference sequence). The CDR3 consists of 16 residues. Here the CDR3 DNA reads TGTGCCAGCAAAACGGGGGGCTCAGGGACGAACACTGAAGCTTTCTTT. Its translation: CASKTGGSGTNTEAFF.

The chain has TRBV7-8 and TRBJ1-5, with 7 bases identical to TRBD1. Unmatched junction bases numbered 6, after V lost 1 base and J lost 3 bases. CDR3 length: 16 amino acids. Germline-derived CDR1 and CDR2 are SGHVS and FQNEAQ. The CDR3 nucleotides are TGTGCCAGCAGCTTAGGGTTGACAGGGAACAATCAGCCCCAGCATTTT. It yields the protein CASSLGLTGNNQPQHF.

The V gene is TRBV5-4, the J gene TRBJ1-1; TRBD1 might be the D (6 bases). The germline V gene encodes CDR1 SGHNT and CDR2 YYREEE (reference sequence). V lost 4 bases and J lost 6, with 10 bases in between. The length of the CDR3 is 12 residues. CDR3 sequence: CASSAGGPEAFF. CDR3 DNA: TGTGCCAGCAGCGCTGGGGGCCCTGAAGCTTTCTTT.

The CDR3 protein is CASSLDYSYNEQFF. The CDR3 coding sequence is TGTGCCAGCAGCCTCGACTACTCCTACAATGAGCAGTTCTTC. The rearrangement links TRBV6-2 or TRBV6-3 to TRBJ2-1, with D possibly being TRBD2 (5 bases). CDR1 and CDR2 from the germline V gene are MNHEY and SVGEGT. This CDR3 is 14 amino acids long. Trimming left V 6 bases short and J 0 bases short, with 9 bases between.